Below, 10 T cell receptor beta chains from the same sample are listed, as sequenced in a study of blood T cell repertoires in COVID-19. Measured with immunoSEQ multiplex PCR; TCRdb has only the in-frame clones, and not every one. The table has some 130,000 clones, 80% to 90% seen once. Sequencing input: peripheral blood. Source of these receptors: a man aged 45 to 65 with active COVID-19.

This clone was recorded once. This rearrangement joins TRBV29-1 to TRBJ1-1, with D maybe TRBD1 (6 bases). The CDR3 runs 11 residues. Per germline, CDR1 SQVTM and CDR2 ANQGSEA. V lost 3 bases to trimming and J lost 5 bases, with 7 bases between them. CDR3 amino acids: CSVDRGTEAFF. The CDR3 DNA follows: TGCAGCGTTGATAGGGGGACTGAAGCTTTCTTT.

The chain recombines TRBV13 with TRBJ1-2; 8 nucleotides match TRBD1. This CDR3 region has 14 residues. The germline V gene encodes CDR1 PRHDT and CDR2 FYEKMQ (reference sequence). The ends lost 6 bases at V and 7 bases at J; junction bases unmatched: 10. The CDR3 is CASSLTQGASGYTF. CDR3 in DNA: TGTGCCAGCAGTCTGACCCAGGGGGCTTCTGGCTACACCTTC.

The chain joins TRBV13 to TRBJ2-1; 7 nucleotides align to TRBD1. Germline values: CDR1 PRHDT, CDR2 FYEKMQ (reference sequence). V was clipped by 4 bases and J by 7 bases; unmatched bases: 16. This CDR3 has 17 amino acids. The CDR3 bases are TGTGCCAGCAGCTGTGCCACAGGGGCCACCCTTCTGAATGAGCAGTTCTTC. It is translated as CASSCATGATLLNEQFF.

Only one count was recorded for this clone. The V call is TRBV19, the J call TRBJ1-5; possible D gene TRBD1, 5 bases. CDR3 length: 16 amino acids. Trimming pared 10 bases from V and 4 bases from J, leaving 23 bases between. Germline V gives CDR1 LNHDA, CDR2 SQIVND (reference sequence). CDR3 loop: CANKSLRGRGNQPQHF. As DNA, the CDR3 is TGTGCCAATAAAAGTTTGCGGGGGAGAGGTAATCAGCCCCAGCATTTT.

Concerning this clone: One end of the junction fails to match germline, which may point to a read error. The chain links TRBV5-1 to TRBJ2-2; 11 bases are a match to TRBD2. The germline V gene encodes CDR1 SGHRS and CDR2 YFSETQ. The CDR3 loop spans 15 amino acids. DNA of the CDR3: TGCGCGAGCAATAGCGGGGGGGCGAACACCGGGGAGCTGTTTTTT. Its translation: CASNSGGANTGELFF.

In this sample, this clone turned up once. V usage is TRBV18 and J usage is TRBJ1-5; 7 bases line up with TRBD1. This CDR3 region has 16 residues. The V and J ends lost 3 bases and 7 bases, in that order; junction bases with no gene match: 12. Germline V gives CDR1 KGHSH, CDR2 LQKENI. This CDR3 reads CASSPALTGTEQPQHF. In DNA, the CDR3 is TGTGCCAGCTCACCCGCCCTGACAGGGACGGAGCAGCCCCAGCATTTT.

V is TRBV19 and J is TRBJ2-1, with D possibly TRBD1 on 6 matching bases. Germline loops: CDR1 LNHDA, CDR2 SQIVND (reference sequence). This CDR3 is 16 amino acids long. V dropped 7 bases and J dropped 4 bases, with 20 bases sitting between them. CDR3 in DNA: TGTGCCAGTACCGGGACAACCTCGGGGCTATACAATGAGCAGTTCTTC. This encodes CASTGTTSGLYNEQFF.

The chain carries TRBV19 and TRBJ2-7, with 12 bases matching TRBD2. The length of the CDR3 is 16 residues. V shed 6 bases, J shed 6 bases, and the junction held 12 bases outside the gene matches. Germline lookup yields CDR1 LNHDA and CDR2 SQIVND (reference sequence). The CDR3 coding sequence is TGTGCCAGTAGCTCACTAGCGGGGGGACGTGGAGTCGAGCAGTACTTC. Residues: CASSSLAGGRGVEQYF. The whole variable domain, filled in from reference TRBV19 and TRBJ2-7, reads DGGITQSPKYLFRKEGQNVTLSCEQNLNHDAMYWYRQDPGQGLRLIYYSQIVNDFQKGDIAEGYSVSREKKESFPLTVTSAQKNPTAFYLCASSSLAGGRGVEQYFGPGTRLTVT.

In DNA, the CDR3 is TGTGCCAGCCCCACCCAGGAAAACACCGGGGAGCTGTTTTTT. This sequence encodes CASPTQENTGELFF. V usage is TRBV7-9 and J usage is TRBJ2-2; D ambiguous. Germline V gives CDR1 SEHNR, CDR2 FQNEAQ (reference sequence). V shed 8 bases and J shed 2 bases, with 12 bases lying between them. This CDR3 has 14 residues.

This sequence joins TRBV19 and TRBJ1-2; TRBD1 might be the D (5 bases). The V end lost 3 bases, the J end lost 0 bases, and 11 bases lay between the germline ends. This CDR3 has 15 amino acids. Germline-derived CDR1 and CDR2 are LNHDA and SQIVND (reference sequence). DNA of the CDR3: TGTGCCAGTAGTATCTCGACAGCTCCTAACTATGGCTACACCTTC. Amino acid sequence: CASSISTAPNYGYTF. The whole variable domain, remainder taken from reference TRBV19 and TRBJ1-2, is DGGITQSPKYLFRKEGQNVTLSCEQNLNHDAMYWYRQDPGQGLRLIYYSQIVNDFQKGDIAEGYSVSREKKESFPLTVTSAQKNPTAFYLCASSISTAPNYGYTFGSGTRLTVV.